The entry below gives a single T cell receptor beta chain sequence along with its context. Its target is unknown. The CDR3 is 13 residues long. Germline V gene data show CDR1 as GTSNPN and CDR2 as SVGIG (reference sequence). Trimming took 5 bases from V and 0 from J, leaving 8 bases between them. The source of the sample is a study of T cell responses to AZD1222 COVID-19 vaccine. Study information: Second-dose timings of about 4 or about 12 weeks were pooled.

Some clones are missing from TCRdb's copy, which holds only in-frame ones; the method was immunoSEQ multiplex PCR. The sample contains 110,000 to 150,000 clones, nearly 95% of which appear only once. Points from the study as a whole: Seropositive at baseline were only a handful of AZD1222 recipients. Increases in Spike-specific TCR breadth and depth were seen after two AZD1222 doses. Donors, mostly white British, included more females; clonal diversity was possibly underestimated.

This TCR was sampled from an adult in good health. Sequencing used peripheral blood, obtained on day 0 of AZD1222 vaccination. The V and J genes are TRBV30 and TRBJ2-1; D perhaps matches TRBD2 (6 bases). The CDR3 DNA is TGTGCCTGGCACGGGGGCTCCTACAATGAGCAGTTCTTC. It yields the protein CAWHGGSYNEQFF.